Following are 27 T cell receptor beta chains from one sample sequenced in a study of identical twins. MiXCR was run by TCRdb on the 5' RACE reads, yielding one entry per CDR3 protein. The sample comprises hundreds of thousands of distinct CDR3 sequences, 15% to 20% of which are singletons, and around 13% rests with the top ten. The same data also went into a second study, on T cells expressing NK-cell markers.

Sequenced input: PBMCs. These receptors were taken from a woman aged 18-30 years in good health.

The rearrangement uses TRBV2 and TRBJ2-2; no clear D gene. The V gene's germline CDR1 is SNHLY and CDR2 FYNNEI. Trimming took 10 bases from V and 8 from J, leaving 8 bases between them. There are 10 residues in the CDR3. CDR3 sequence: CATRGGELFF. DNA of the CDR3: TGTGCCACCCGAGGAGGGGAGCTGTTTTTT.

The genes are TRBV20-1 and TRBJ2-1; no firm D call. The V end lost 3 bases, the J end lost 7 bases, and 10 bases lay between the germline ends. CDR1 is DFQATT, CDR2 SNEGSKA, per germline (reference sequence). The length of the CDR3 is 12 residues. The CDR3 loop is CSARMARNEQFF. The CDR3 nucleotides are TGCAGTGCTAGGATGGCTAGAAATGAGCAGTTCTTC.

The V call is TRBV11-1, the J call TRBJ2-2; 8 bases are shared with TRBD2. Germline CDR1 SGHAT, CDR2 FQDESV (reference sequence). The ends lost 10 bases at V and 3 bases at J; junction bases unmatched: 13. The CDR3 has 16 residues. CDR3 nucleotide sequence: TGTGCCATCCATCCCGGGGGGGGTGATTACACCGGGGAGCTGTTTTTT. It yields the protein CAIHPGGGDYTGELFF. The variable domain in full, completed from reference TRBV11-1 and TRBJ2-2, reads EAEVAQSPRYKITEKSQAVAFWCDPISGHATLYWYRQILGQGPELLVQFQDESVVDDSQLPKDRFSAERLKGVDSTLKIQPAELGDSAMYLCAIHPGGGDYTGELFFGEGSRLTVL.

There are a few counts of this clonotype. The gene calls are TRBV5-1 and TRBJ2-3, with 8 bases fitting TRBD2. Germline CDR1 SGHRS, CDR2 YFSETQ. The CDR3 covers 15 residues. The trim removed 4 bases at V and 0 bases at J, leaving 4 bases unmatched. CDR3: CASSAPSGSTDTQYF. CDR3 sequence (DNA): TGCGCCAGCAGCGCCCCTAGCGGGAGCACAGATACGCAGTATTTT.

The genes are TRBV10-3 and TRBJ2-7; maybe TRBD2 (5 bases). The CDR3 totals 14 residues. The germline V and J ends were trimmed by 1 base and 6 bases, with 13 bases remaining between them. Germline CDR1 and CDR2: ENHRY and SYGVKD. CDR3 nucleotides: TGTGCCATCAGTGAGTACGAGGGTGAGGGCGAGCAGTACTTC. Translating gives CAISEYEGEGEQYF.

This clonotype has ten or more counts. V gene TRBV27 combines with J gene TRBJ2-7, with 10 bases aligning to TRBD2. The CDR3 sequence is 15 residues long. CDR1 is MNHEY and CDR2 is SMNVEV in the germline V gene (reference sequence). Trimming at V came to 6 bases and at J to 0 bases, leaving 5 bases not matched to a gene. The CDR3 loop is CASSLGLASSYEQYF. CDR3 nucleotides: TGTGCCAGCAGCTTGGGACTAGCGTCCTCCTACGAGCAGTACTTC.

This chain connects TRBV4-2 to TRBJ1-2; possible D gene TRBD1, 5 bases. CDR1 is LGHNA and CDR2 is YNFKEQ in the germline V gene. This CDR3 spans 16 amino acids. Between the trimmed V and J ends, which lost 1 base and 3 bases, there was a span of 15 bases. The CDR3 DNA reads as TGTGCCAGCAGCCAAGGTCCCCTCAGGGTCCACTATGGCTACACCTTC. This gives the protein CASSQGPLRVHYGYTF.

The V and J genes are TRBV4-3 and TRBJ1-6; the D is unclear. The germline V gene has CDR1 LGHNA and CDR2 YSLEER. CDR3 length: 14 amino acids. V was clipped by 3 bases and J by 10 bases, with 13 bases between them. The CDR3 coding sequence is TGCGCCAGCAGCCAGGAACTAGGACCATCACCCCTCCACTTT. This codes for CASSQELGPSPLHF.

This chain links TRBV29-1 with TRBJ2-5; D may be TRBD1 or TRBD2 (6 bases each). Germline lookup yields CDR1 SQVTM and CDR2 ANQGSEA. The CDR3 runs to 14 residues. With 0 bases removed from V and 2 bases from J, the gap between germline ends came to 10 bases. CDR3 region: CSVEERGEQETQYF. As DNA, the CDR3 is TGCAGCGTTGAAGAAAGGGGGGAGCAAGAGACCCAGTACTTC. Supplemented by reference TRBV29-1 and TRBJ2-5, the full variable domain reads SAVISQKPSRDICQRGTSLTIQCQVDSQVTMMFWYRQQPGQSLTLIATANQGSEATYESGFVIDKFPISRPNLTFSTLTVSNMSPEDSSIYLCSVEERGEQETQYFGPGTRLLVL.

The chain recombines TRBV20-1 with TRBJ2-5; D not certain. Germline values: CDR1 DFQATT, CDR2 SNEGSKA (reference sequence). Trimming cost V 1 base and J 2 bases, with 17 bases left between them. The CDR3 extends over 16 amino acids. The CDR3 DNA is TGCAGTGCTAGAGGGAAGGGCGTCCTCCTACAAGAGACCCAGTACTTC. Translating it yields CSARGKGVLLQETQYF.

This clonotype was seen only a few times. This chain joins TRBV5-1 and TRBJ1-1; perhaps TRBD1 as D (6 bases). CDR1 and CDR2 (germline): SGHRS, YFSETQ. The CDR3 runs to 12 residues. Trimming removed 5 bases from V and 8 bases from J, with 13 bases in between. This CDR3 is CASRHGQNEAFF. The CDR3 bases are TGCGCCAGCAGACATGGACAGAACGAAGCTTTCTTT.

The chain carries TRBV7-2 and TRBJ2-3, with 11 bases aligning to TRBD2. V shed 5 bases and J 5 bases; nucleotides not matched to a gene: 6. CDR3 size: 15 residues. Germline V gives CDR1 SGHTA, CDR2 FQGNSA. The CDR3: CASSASSGGIDTQYF. CDR3 nucleotides: TGTGCCAGCAGCGCTTCTAGCGGGGGGATAGATACGCAGTATTTT.

This clonotype has only a few counts. The V and J genes are TRBV10-2 and TRBJ2-3, with 13 positions matching TRBD2. The CDR3 totals 17 residues. Looked up from germline, CDR1 is WSHSY and CDR2 is SAAADI. V was pared by 4 bases and J by 1 base, with 5 bases of the junction left unmatched. This chain's CDR3 is CASSGTSGGSRTDTQYF. CDR3 DNA: TGCGCCAGCAGTGGGACTAGCGGGGGTTCCCGCACAGATACGCAGTATTTT.

This clonotype appeared many times. V usage is TRBV6-5 and J usage is TRBJ1-2; D not resolved. Trimming shortened V by 4 bases and J by 5 bases, and 11 bases separated the two germline ends. There are 13 residues in the CDR3. The germline V gene encodes CDR1 MNHEY and CDR2 SVGAGI. As DNA, the CDR3 is TGTGCCAGCAGTTCGGGAGGGTGGTATGGCTACACCTTC. Protein sequence: CASSSGGWYGYTF.

In its sample, this clonotype was seen once. J is TRBJ2-7 and V is TRBV5-1, with D perhaps TRBD1 or TRBD2 (5 bases each). CDR1 and CDR2 from the germline V gene are SGHRS and YFSETQ. This CDR3 is 15 amino acids long. V was clipped by 4 bases and J by 0 bases, with 14 bases between them. The CDR3 loop is CASSPGTVLSYEQYF. DNA for the CDR3: TGCGCCAGCAGCCCCGGGACGGTGCTCTCCTACGAGCAGTACTTC.

This clonotype appeared a single time. V usage is TRBV20-1 and J usage is TRBJ2-7; 8 nucleotides line up with TRBD1. The CDR3 is 16 amino acids. Per the germline V gene, CDR1 is DFQATT and CDR2 is SNEGSKA (reference sequence). The V gene end was trimmed by 5 bases and the J gene end by 6 bases; junction bases not matched to a gene: 18. CDR3 protein: CSAYNPRDRGLIEQYF. DNA of the CDR3: TGCAGTGCTTATAACCCAAGAGACAGGGGTTTAATCGAGCAGTACTTC.

This clonotype appeared many times. V usage is TRBV27 and J usage is TRBJ2-7; 12 bases match TRBD2. Germline CDR1 reads MNHEY; CDR2 reads SMNVEV (reference sequence). Losses at the gene ends were 8 bases for V and 5 bases for J; bases not matched to a gene: 4. The CDR3 is 13 residues long. The DNA of the CDR3 is TGTGCCAGCCGAAGACTAGCGGGAGACGAGCAGTACTTC. It is translated as CASRRLAGDEQYF.

This chain joins TRBV5-1 and TRBJ2-3; D is uncertain. CDR1 SGHRS and CDR2 YFSETQ come from the germline V gene. The V and J ends lost 1 base and 2 bases respectively, with 11 bases between them. CDR3 length: 15 residues. In DNA, the CDR3 is TGCGCCAGCAGCTTGCAGCCGGAAACCACAGATACGCAGTATTTT. Protein product: CASSLQPETTDTQYF.

This clonotype was seen more than once but under ten times. The rearrangement joins TRBV7-2 to TRBJ2-3, with D perhaps matching TRBD2 (7 bases). CDR1 and CDR2 from the germline V gene are SGHTA and FQGNSA. Trimming cost V 9 bases and J 4 bases, with 17 bases left between them. This CDR3 region has 14 residues. The CDR3 reads CASRPVGGPDTQYF. CDR3 in DNA: TGTGCCAGTCGTCCAGTCGGGGGGCCAGATACGCAGTATTTT. The complete variable domain, with remaining parts taken from reference TRBV7-2 and TRBJ2-3, reads GAGVSQSPSNKVTEKGKDVELRCDPISGHTALYWYRQSLGQGLEFLIYFQGNSAPDKSGLPSDRFSAERTGGSVSTLTIQRTQQEDSAVYLCASRPVGGPDTQYFGPGTRLTVL.

V and J are TRBV20-1 and TRBJ2-1; the match to TRBD1 covers 8 bases. Germline assignment: CDR1 DFQATT and CDR2 SNEGSKA (reference sequence). Trimming removed 3 bases from V and 12 bases from J; junction bases left unmatched: 10. CDR3 size: 13 residues. CDR3 loop: CSASQGAWVGQFF. The DNA for the CDR3 is TGCAGTGCTAGTCAGGGGGCATGGGTCGGGCAGTTCTTC.

V is TRBV6-1 and J is TRBJ1-3; tentative D call: TRBD1 (6 bases). In germline, CDR1 is MNHNS, CDR2 SASEGT. Trimming removed 6 bases at V and 3 bases at J, with 15 bases between. This CDR3 is 15 amino acids long. DNA of the CDR3: TGTGCCAGCAGGACCGGGACAAACAATGGAAACACCATATATTTT. It translates to CASRTGTNNGNTIYF.

This clonotype was recorded a few times. The CDR3 DNA sequence: TGCAGTGCTAGCAGTAGCGGGGGGGCCGTTGAGCAGTTCTTC. Translating gives CSASSSGGAVEQFF. The rearrangement uses TRBV20-1 and TRBJ2-1, with 11 bases fitting TRBD2. V trimming: 3 bases; J trimming: 9 bases; junction bases outside the gene matches: 7. CDR3 length equals 14 residues. Germline V gene lookup returns CDR1 DFQATT and CDR2 SNEGSKA (reference sequence).

This chain links TRBV20-1 with TRBJ2-3, with D possibly being TRBD1 or TRBD2 (7 bases each). The germline V and J ends were trimmed by 7 bases and 2 bases, with 19 bases remaining between them. This CDR3 is 15 amino acids long. From germline, CDR1 is DFQATT and CDR2 SNEGSKA (reference sequence). The CDR3 DNA sequence: TGCAGTGTGTCCAGGGGGGGCCGCGTCACAGATACGCAGTATTTT. It yields the protein CSVSRGGRVTDTQYF.

The rearrangement links TRBV27 to TRBJ2-3; D may be TRBD2 (5 bases). The germline V gene has CDR1 MNHEY and CDR2 SMNVEV (reference sequence). V gave up 2 bases and J gave up 2 bases, with 8 bases separating them. This CDR3 region has 14 residues. CDR3 in amino acids: CASSLLATTDTQYF. CDR3 nucleotide sequence: TGTGCCAGCAGTTTACTAGCAACCACAGATACGCAGTATTTT.

The gene calls are TRBV5-1 and TRBJ2-1; TRBD2 aligns across 7 bases. The CDR3 covers 16 residues. The ends lost 4 bases at V and 8 bases at J; junction bases unmatched: 15. Per the germline V gene, CDR1 is SGHRS and CDR2 is YFSETQ. The CDR3 bases are TGCGCCAGCAGCACGGGAGCGGGGCCCTCGGGGGATGAGCAGTTCTTC. It yields the protein CASSTGAGPSGDEQFF.

This chain joins TRBV12-3 or TRBV12-4 and TRBJ1-5; no clear D. Trimming cost V 4 bases and J 7 bases, with 11 bases left between them. CDR3 length: 13 amino acids. The CDR3 reads CASSSTMNQPQHF. The CDR3 nucleotides read TGTGCCAGCAGTTCTACCATGAACCAGCCCCAGCATTTT.

The gene calls are TRBV12-3 or TRBV12-4 and TRBJ1-2; tentatively, D is TRBD1 (6 bases). The CDR3 covers 14 residues. Trimming removed 2 bases at V and 6 bases at J, with 13 bases between. The CDR3 DNA is TGTGCCAGCAGTTTAAACCTGCACAGGGATGGCTACACCTTC. This encodes CASSLNLHRDGYTF.